Listed below are T cell receptor beta chains from one sample, sequenced in a study of blood T cells in healthy people across ages. TCRdb fed the 5' RACE reads into MiXCR, producing one record per CDR3 protein. Altogether 2 million or so distinct CDR3 sequences are present, around half being singletons, with the ten largest covering roughly 2%. Source material: blood. These receptor sequences come from a woman aged 35 to 49 in good health. The CDR3 runs from the conserved cysteine through the conserved F or W. The D gene is left open where the match is weak. For some rows the clone size is stated as once, few or many, or as a class when expanded; others skip it.

d_gene: .
j_gene: TRBJ1-4
v_gene: TRBV25-1
len: 16
abundance: few
CDR3aa: CASSHRKGRHNEKLFF
CDR3nt: TGTGCCAGCAGTCACCGAAAAGGGCGGCATAATGAAAAACTGTTTTTT

d_gene: .
j_gene: TRBJ2-6
v_gene: TRBV24-1
len: 17
abundance: .
CDR3aa: CAASDSGPISGANVLTF
CDR3nt: TGTGCCGCCAGTGATTCCGGACCGATCTCTGGGGCCAACGTCCTGACTTTC

d_gene: .
j_gene: TRBJ2-1
v_gene: TRBV4-1
len: 15
abundance: few
CDR3aa: CASSQTGTQLNEQFF
CDR3nt: TGCGCCAGCAGCCAAACCGGGACCCAACTTAATGAGCAGTTCTTC

d_gene: .
j_gene: TRBJ2-1
v_gene: TRBV4-3
len: 15
abundance: .
CDR3aa: CASSLMTGGADEQFF
CDR3nt: TGCGCCAGCAGCCTAATGACTGGAGGCGCCGATGAGCAGTTCTTC

d_gene: .
j_gene: TRBJ2-5
v_gene: TRBV12-3/TRBV12-4
len: 13
abundance: .
CDR3aa: CASSRAFEETQYF
CDR3nt: TGTGCCAGCAGCAGGGCGTTTGAAGAGACCCAGTACTTC

d_gene: .
j_gene: TRBJ1-4
v_gene: TRBV7-8
len: 19
abundance: .
CDR3aa: CASSPRVAGTLATNEKLFF
CDR3nt: TGTGCCAGCAGCCCCCGTGTCGCCGGGACACTCGCAACTAATGAAAAACTGTTTTTT

d_gene: .
j_gene: TRBJ2-1
v_gene: TRBV7-3
len: 15
abundance: few
CDR3aa: CASSPDRGLVNEQFF
CDR3nt: TGTGCCAGCAGCCCAGACCGCGGGCTAGTCAATGAGCAGTTCTTC

d_gene: .
j_gene: TRBJ2-1
v_gene: TRBV5-1
len: 15
abundance: .
CDR3aa: CASSDSGAPFNEQFF
CDR3nt: TGCGCCAGCAGCGATAGCGGTGCACCCTTCAATGAGCAGTTCTTC

d_gene: TRBD1
j_gene: TRBJ2-2
v_gene: TRBV29-1
len: 13
abundance: once
CDR3aa: CSVGTAYTGELFF
CDR3nt: TGCAGCGTGGGGACAGCTTACACCGGGGAGCTGTTTTTT

d_gene: TRBD1
j_gene: TRBJ2-7
v_gene: TRBV14
len: 18
abundance: once
CDR3aa: CASSPFGGTGAFSYEQYF
CDR3nt: TGTGCCAGCAGCCCCTTCGGCGGGACAGGAGCTTTCTCCTACGAGCAGTACTTC

d_gene: .
j_gene: TRBJ2-6
v_gene: TRBV28
len: 14
abundance: .
CDR3aa: CASSFLGGANVLTF
CDR3nt: TGTGCCAGCAGTTTTTTGGGGGGGGCCAACGTCCTGACTTTC

d_gene: .
j_gene: TRBJ1-2
v_gene: TRBV28
len: 16
abundance: .
CDR3aa: CASSLGGLRTAYGYTF
CDR3nt: TGTGCCAGCAGTTTAGGGGGACTCCGTACTGCCTATGGCTACACCTTC

d_gene: .
j_gene: TRBJ2-3
v_gene: TRBV4-3
len: 19
abundance: few
CDR3aa: CASSQEHSVHSPGTDTQYF
CDR3nt: TGCGCCAGCAGCCAAGAACATTCTGTCCACTCCCCTGGCACAGATACGCAGTATTTT

d_gene: .
j_gene: TRBJ2-3
v_gene: TRBV7-8
len: 15
abundance: .
CDR3aa: CASSLKGTWPDTRYF
CDR3nt: TGTGCCAGCAGCTTAAAGGGGACCTGGCCGGATACGCGGTATTTT

d_gene: TRBD2
j_gene: TRBJ2-3
v_gene: TRBV12-3/TRBV12-4
len: 16
abundance: few
CDR3aa: CASSNRGGTSTDTQYF
CDR3nt: TGTGCCAGCAGTAACCGCGGGGGGACCAGCACAGATACGCAGTATTTT

d_gene: TRBD2
j_gene: TRBJ2-1
v_gene: TRBV6-5
len: 13
abundance: .
CDR3aa: CASSIDGGAMQFF
CDR3nt: TGTGCCAGCAGTATTGACGGGGGGGCTATGCAGTTCTTC

d_gene: .
j_gene: TRBJ2-3
v_gene: TRBV7-2
len: 16
abundance: .
CDR3aa: CASSFKARLGTDTQYF
CDR3nt: TGTGCCAGCAGCTTTAAAGCGAGATTGGGCACAGATACGCAGTATTTT

d_gene: TRBD2
j_gene: TRBJ2-7
v_gene: TRBV5-6
len: 15
abundance: few
CDR3aa: CASTPGTSGVYEQYF
CDR3nt: TGTGCCAGCACCCCGGGGACTAGCGGGGTTTACGAGCAGTACTTC

d_gene: .
j_gene: TRBJ1-4
v_gene: TRBV7-2
len: 15
abundance: .
CDR3aa: CASSPTRQNNEKLFF
CDR3nt: TGTGCCAGCAGCCCGACAAGACAAAATAATGAAAAACTGTTTTTT

d_gene: .
j_gene: TRBJ1-2
v_gene: TRBV4-3
len: 14
abundance: few
CDR3aa: CASSQDRTDYGYTF
CDR3nt: TGTGCCAGCAGCCAAGACCGGACAGACTATGGCTACACCTTC

d_gene: .
j_gene: TRBJ1-1
v_gene: TRBV20-1
len: 11
abundance: .
CDR3aa: CSGDFRFEAFF
CDR3nt: TGCAGTGGAGATTTTCGGTTTGAAGCTTTCTTT

d_gene: .
j_gene: TRBJ2-7
v_gene: TRBV7-2
len: 13
abundance: .
CDR3aa: CASSLETDGEQYF
CDR3nt: TGTGCCAGCAGCTTAGAGACAGATGGTGAGCAGTACTTC

d_gene: TRBD1
j_gene: TRBJ2-7
v_gene: TRBV6-6
len: 16
abundance: few
CDR3aa: CASSYYGQGASYEQYF
CDR3nt: TGTGCCAGCAGTTACTATGGACAGGGGGCTTCCTACGAGCAGTACTTC

d_gene: .
j_gene: TRBJ1-2
v_gene: TRBV7-2
len: 11
abundance: .
CDR3aa: CASSLTGGHTF
CDR3nt: TGTGCCAGCAGCTTAACGGGCGGCCACACCTTC

d_gene: .
j_gene: TRBJ2-7
v_gene: TRBV6-2/TRBV6-3
len: 14
abundance: .
CDR3aa: CASAPDSGIYEQYF
CDR3nt: TGTGCCAGCGCACCGGATAGCGGAATCTACGAGCAGTACTTC

d_gene: .
j_gene: TRBJ1-1
v_gene: TRBV25-1
len: 13
abundance: .
CDR3aa: CASSNSGATEAFF
CDR3nt: TGTGCCAGCAGTAACTCGGGGGCCACTGAAGCTTTCTTT

d_gene: TRBD1
j_gene: TRBJ2-5
v_gene: TRBV6-6
len: 15
abundance: many
CDR3aa: CASRSRDRGQETQYF
CDR3nt: TGTGCCAGCAGATCCCGGGACAGGGGGCAAGAGACCCAGTACTTC

d_gene: .
j_gene: TRBJ2-3
v_gene: TRBV7-2
len: 15
abundance: .
CDR3aa: CASSLTADRTDTQYF
CDR3nt: TGTGCCAGCAGCTTAACGGCGGATCGGACAGATACGCAGTATTTT

d_gene: TRBD1
j_gene: TRBJ2-7
v_gene: TRBV29-1
len: 15
abundance: .
CDR3aa: CSVGTGTGALYEQYF
CDR3nt: TGCAGCGTTGGGACTGGGACAGGGGCCCTCTACGAGCAGTACTTC

d_gene: .
j_gene: TRBJ2-1
v_gene: TRBV7-7
len: 15
abundance: many
CDR3aa: CASSPRDGETNEQFF
CDR3nt: TGTGCTAGCAGCCCACGGGACGGAGAGACGAATGAGCAGTTCTTC

d_gene: .
j_gene: TRBJ2-7
v_gene: TRBV7-3
len: 12
abundance: few
CDR3aa: CASSHSLYEQYF
CDR3nt: TGTGCCAGCAGCCATTCACTCTACGAGCAGTACTTC

d_gene: .
j_gene: TRBJ2-3
v_gene: TRBV7-2
len: 16
abundance: .
CDR3aa: CASSSYGTTSTDTQYF
CDR3nt: TGTGCCAGCAGCTCCTATGGCACGACAAGCACAGATACGCAGTATTTT

d_gene: .
j_gene: TRBJ1-4
v_gene: TRBV6-2/TRBV6-3
len: 14
abundance: .
CDR3aa: CASPLTGTNEKLFF
CDR3nt: TGTGCCAGCCCCCTAACAGGAACTAATGAAAAACTGTTTTTT

d_gene: TRBD1
j_gene: TRBJ2-1
v_gene: TRBV5-6
len: 16
abundance: .
CDR3aa: CASSLTGTGLTNEQFF
CDR3nt: TGTGCCAGCAGCTTGACCGGGACAGGGTTGACCAATGAGCAGTTCTTC

d_gene: TRBD1
j_gene: TRBJ2-5
v_gene: TRBV27
len: 15
abundance: .
CDR3aa: CASSSGSGGLETQYF
CDR3nt: TGTGCCAGCAGTTCCGGTTCAGGGGGCCTAGAGACCCAGTACTTC

d_gene: TRBD1
j_gene: TRBJ2-7
v_gene: TRBV5-1
len: 13
abundance: many
CDR3aa: CASSPGQTAEQYF
CDR3nt: TGCGCCAGCAGCCCGGGACAGACCGCCGAGCAGTACTTC

d_gene: TRBD2
j_gene: TRBJ2-5
v_gene: TRBV20-1
len: 15
abundance: few
CDR3aa: CSAGIYRGDRETQYF
CDR3nt: TGCAGTGCTGGAATCTATCGGGGGGACCGAGAGACCCAGTACTTC

d_gene: .
j_gene: TRBJ1-5
v_gene: TRBV7-9
len: 13
abundance: .
CDR3aa: CASSLSPSHPRHF
CDR3nt: TGTGCCAGCAGCTTATCCCCTTCACACCCACGGCATTTT

d_gene: TRBD1
j_gene: TRBJ2-7
v_gene: TRBV4-3
len: 15
abundance: .
CDR3aa: CASSYLLGQGYEQYF
CDR3nt: TGCGCCAGCAGTTATTTGCTGGGACAGGGCTACGAGCAGTACTTC

d_gene: TRBD1
j_gene: TRBJ2-1
v_gene: TRBV20-1
len: 15
abundance: few
CDR3aa: CSARSLGQGPRPQFF
CDR3nt: TGCAGTGCTAGGAGTTTGGGACAGGGCCCCCGTCCGCAGTTCTTC

d_gene: TRBD2
j_gene: TRBJ2-3
v_gene: TRBV9
len: 14
abundance: .
CDR3aa: CAGSVEAGDLTQYF
CDR3nt: TGTGCCGGCAGCGTAGAGGCGGGGGACCTTACGCAGTATTTT

d_gene: .
j_gene: TRBJ1-2
v_gene: TRBV5-1
len: 16
abundance: .
CDR3aa: CASSLPRDTADYGYTF
CDR3nt: TGCGCCAGCAGCTTGCCCCGGGACACGGCGGACTATGGCTACACCTTC

d_gene: .
j_gene: TRBJ2-5
v_gene: TRBV7-2
len: 15
abundance: few
CDR3aa: CASSFGGTRMQTQYF
CDR3nt: TGTGCCAGCAGCTTCGGGGGTACTAGAATGCAGACCCAGTACTTC

d_gene: TRBD1
j_gene: TRBJ1-1
v_gene: TRBV7-2
len: 20
abundance: few
CDR3aa: CASSFRQGSNKRRMNTEAFF
CDR3nt: TGTGCCAGCAGCTTCCGACAGGGTTCTAACAAACGCCGGATGAACACTGAAGCTTTCTTT

d_gene: TRBD1
j_gene: TRBJ2-5
v_gene: TRBV29-1
len: 12
abundance: .
CDR3aa: CSTRDRKETQYF
CDR3nt: TGCAGCACCCGGGACAGGAAAGAGACCCAGTACTTC

d_gene: .
j_gene: TRBJ1-2
v_gene: TRBV7-2
len: 14
abundance: .
CDR3aa: CASSLANGVHGYTF
CDR3nt: TGTGCCAGCAGCTTAGCGAATGGGGTTCACGGCTACACCTTC

d_gene: .
j_gene: TRBJ2-1
v_gene: TRBV15
len: 16
abundance: few
CDR3aa: CATSGPRRGSYNEQFF
CDR3nt: TGTGCCACCAGCGGACCGCGCAGGGGTTCCTACAATGAGCAGTTCTTC

d_gene: .
j_gene: TRBJ2-5
v_gene: TRBV5-5
len: 18
abundance: .
CDR3aa: CASSLEGLRVSLPETQYF
CDR3nt: TGTGCCAGCAGCCTGGAGGGGTTGCGTGTCTCGTTACCAGAGACCCAGTACTTC